The entry below gives a single T cell receptor (beta chain) sequence along with its context. The sample originates from a study of T cell responses to AZD1222 COVID-19 vaccine. Germline assignment: CDR1 LGHDT and CDR2 YNNKEL (reference sequence). J was trimmed by 4 bases and V by 3 bases; bases with no gene match: 3. The CDR3 length is 17 residues. Using immunoSEQ multiplex PCR, the repertoire was profiled, and TCRdb retains in-frame clones only, with some absent. This table holds about 82,000 clones, over 80% found once. The genes are TRBV3-1 (or the pseudogene TRBV3-2) and TRBJ2-1; 16 bases are a match to TRBD2. This receptor was obtained from an adult in good health. The sample here was peripheral blood, taken on day 0 of AZD1222 vaccination. CDR3 in amino acids: CASSQAGLAGGYNEQFF. Here the CDR3 DNA reads TGTGCCAGCAGCCAGGCGGGACTAGCGGGGGGGTACAATGAGCAGTTCTTC.